The 24 T cell receptor beta chains in this list originate from one sample, sequenced in a study of cytomegalovirus exposure and HLA in healthy donors. A multiplex PCR was run with 60 Vbeta primers and 13 Jbeta primers. Clones were read by immunoSEQ multiplex PCR, and TCRdb kept only the in-frame ones, dropping some. Altogether around 200,000 clones are present, 80% to 90% being singletons, with the ten largest covering roughly 1%. What was sequenced was PBMCs. The receptors come from a young woman in good health and CMV-seronegative.

The J gene is TRBJ2-4, the V gene TRBV2; TRBD2 matches at 10 bases. The CDR3 totals 14 residues. V trimming: 7 bases; J trimming: 4 bases; junction bases outside the gene matches: 4. Germline V gene lookup returns CDR1 SNHLY and CDR2 FYNNEI. CDR3 sequence (DNA): TGTGCCAGCAACGAGCGGGAGGGGAAAAACATTCAGTACTTC. As protein: CASNEREGKNIQYF.

The V gene is TRBV7-2, the J gene TRBJ2-1, with D possibly being TRBD1 (8 bases). V was cut by 6 bases and J by 4 bases, with 16 bases left in between. Germline lookup yields CDR1 SGHTA and CDR2 FQGNSA. There are 15 residues in the CDR3. The DNA for the CDR3 is TGTGCCAGCAGGACAGGGGTAGCGGGTTACAATGAGCAGTTCTTC. This translates into CASRTGVAGYNEQFF.

This clone has more than one count but fewer than ten. The V call is TRBV4-3, the J call TRBJ1-1; 7 nucleotides agree with TRBD1. The CDR3 length is 14 residues. Germline trimming cut 0 bases from V and 8 bases from J; bases unmatched to any gene: 6. Germline-derived CDR1 and CDR2 are LGHNA and YSLEER. In DNA, the CDR3 is TGCGCCAGCAGCCAAGATTTAGGGACAGACGAAGCTTTCTTT. Its translation: CASSQDLGTDEAFF.

The chain carries TRBV7-9 and TRBJ2-5; 7 bases fit TRBD1. The germline gives CDR1 SEHNR, CDR2 FQNEAQ (reference sequence). Trimming removed 5 bases from V and 6 bases from J; junction bases left unmatched: 15. The CDR3 runs to 16 residues. The CDR3 here is CASSGTNRGRVKTQYF. The CDR3 DNA reads TGTGCCAGCAGCGGCACCAACAGGGGAAGGGTGAAGACCCAGTACTTC.

The CDR3 loop reads CASSLFLNQPQHF. The CDR3, as DNA: TGTGCCAGCAGCTTATTTCTCAATCAGCCCCAGCATTTT. J is TRBJ1-5 and V is TRBV11-2, with D unclear. Per germline, CDR1 SGHAT and CDR2 FQNNGV. The CDR3 runs to 13 residues. V shed 2 bases and J shed 3 bases, with 5 bases lying between them.

This clone was seen just once. This sequence joins TRBV6-5 and TRBJ2-1, with D unclear. This CDR3 spans 11 amino acids. V was clipped by 4 bases and J by 12 bases, with 10 bases between them. Per germline, CDR1 MNHEY and CDR2 SVGAGI. The chain's CDR3 is CASSLADRQFF. DNA of the CDR3: TGTGCCAGCAGTTTAGCCGATCGGCAGTTCTTC.

The J gene is TRBJ2-2, the V gene TRBV5-1; D is undetermined. This CDR3 spans 15 amino acids. V lost 0 bases to trimming and J lost 6 bases, with 12 bases between them. Germline V gene lookup returns CDR1 SGHRS and CDR2 YFSETQ. The CDR3 coding sequence is TGCGCCAGCAGCTTGGAAGCCAATCTCCCCGGGGAGCTGTTTTTT. This encodes CASSLEANLPGELFF. Based on the CDR3 plus reference TRBV5-1 and TRBJ2-2, the full variable domain is KAGVTQTPRYLIKTRGQQVTLSCSPISGHRSVSWYQQTPGQGLQFLFEYFSETQRNKGNFPGRFSGRQFSNSRSEMNVSTLELGDSALYLCASSLEANLPGELFFGEGSRLTVL.

The chain recombines TRBV11-2 with TRBJ1-2, with D maybe TRBD1 (6 bases). In germline, CDR1 is SGHAT, CDR2 FQNNGV. There are 15 residues in the CDR3. Between the trimmed V and J ends, which lost 2 bases and 7 bases, there was a span of 17 bases. The CDR3 spells CASSLKGQSRFGYTF. CDR3 nucleotides: TGTGCCAGCAGCTTAAAAGGACAGAGTAGATTTGGCTACACCTTC.

The gene calls are TRBV4-3 and TRBJ2-7; TRBD1 matches at 10 bases. V lost 3 bases to trimming and J lost 6 bases; unmatched junction nucleotides: 11. CDR3 size: 16 residues. Germline lookup yields CDR1 LGHNA and CDR2 YSLEER. In DNA form, the CDR3 reads TGCGCCAGCAGCCAGAATATCGGGACAGGGGTTGCCGAGCAGTACTTC. This gives the protein CASSQNIGTGVAEQYF.

The chain joins TRBV18 to TRBJ2-1; 10 positions agree with TRBD2. CDR1 and CDR2 (germline): KGHSH, LQKENI. This CDR3 has 18 amino acids. The V gene end was trimmed by 6 bases and the J gene end by 0 bases; junction bases not matched to a gene: 11. The CDR3: CASSSTRTSGSSYNEQFF. CDR3 bases: TGTGCCAGCTCCTCTACGCGGACTAGCGGAAGCTCCTACAATGAGCAGTTCTTC.

V gene TRBV6-5 combines with J gene TRBJ2-1; 9 bases line up with TRBD2. The ends lost 5 bases at V and 0 bases at J; junction bases unmatched: 2. There are 15 residues in the CDR3. Germline values: CDR1 MNHEY, CDR2 SVGAGI. The DNA of the CDR3 is TGTGCCAGCAGTCGGACTAGCGCCTCCTACAATGAGCAGTTCTTC. Protein product: CASSRTSASYNEQFF.

This sequence joins TRBV9 and TRBJ2-2; possible D gene TRBD2, 5 bases. Per the germline V gene, CDR1 is SGDLS and CDR2 is YYNGEE. V gave up 7 bases and J gave up 7 bases, with 20 bases separating them. The CDR3 spans 15 residues. In DNA, the CDR3 is TGTGCCAGCTCAAGGACTCCCCTTGGAATCGGGGAGCTGTTTTTT. This codes for CASSRTPLGIGELFF.

The rearrangement uses TRBV11-2 and TRBJ1-2, with D perhaps matching TRBD1 (5 bases). V was pared by 0 bases and J by 6 bases, with 14 bases between. Germline V gives CDR1 SGHAT, CDR2 FQNNGV. The CDR3 runs to 15 residues. The CDR3 spells CASSLDLGLIHGYTF. CDR3 DNA: TGTGCCAGCAGCTTAGATCTGGGACTTATCCATGGCTACACCTTC.

The rearrangement links TRBV4-1 to TRBJ2-7; possibly TRBD2 for D (10 bases). Trimming removed 0 bases at V and 1 base at J, with 16 bases between. The germline V gene encodes CDR1 MGHRA and CDR2 YSYEKL. This CDR3 is 17 amino acids long. CDR3 coding DNA: TGCGCCAGCAGCCAAGAGACAGGGGGACTAGCGTCCTACGAGCAGTACTTC. It encodes CASSQETGGLASYEQYF.

Of note for this clone: A read error may produce the germline difference seen at one junction end. This chain connects TRBV11-2 to TRBJ2-4; 8 bases agree with TRBD1. Germline V gives CDR1 SGHAT, CDR2 FQNNGV. This CDR3 is built from 14 residues. CDR3 bases: TGTGCCAGCAGCCCGTTGACAGGGGAGAACAGTCAGTACTTC. As protein: CASSPLTGENSQYF.

The J gene is TRBJ1-3, the V gene TRBV9; no clear D gene. The CDR3 has 13 amino acids. Germline-derived CDR1 and CDR2 are SGDLS and YYNGEE. V lost 0 bases to trimming and J lost 4 bases, with 5 bases between them. The CDR3 DNA reads as TGTGCCAGCAGCGTAGAACAGGGAAACACCATATATTTT. Its translation is CASSVEQGNTIYF.

The rearrangement uses TRBV6-5 and TRBJ2-7, with TRBD1 as a possible D gene (6 bases). The CDR3 has 15 amino acids. Looked up from germline, CDR1 is MNHEY and CDR2 is SVGAGI. V lost 6 bases and J lost 2, with 17 bases in between. CDR3 region: CASSRTYDRPYEQYF. The CDR3 bases are TGTGCCAGCAGCCGAACCTATGACAGGCCCTACGAGCAGTACTTC.

This chain connects TRBV6-6 to TRBJ2-7; D not resolved. The CDR3 length is 13 residues. With 5 bases removed from V and 3 bases from J, the gap between germline ends came to 11 bases. Germline V gene data show CDR1 as MNHNY and CDR2 as SVGAGI (reference sequence). CDR3 nucleotide sequence: TGTGCCAGCAGTCGGTCCCTTCACTACGAGCAGTACTTC. This sequence encodes CASSRSLHYEQYF.

The chain carries TRBV7-2 and TRBJ2-7; 8 bases align to TRBD1. J was trimmed by 2 bases and V by 2 bases; bases with no gene match: 2. Germline V gene data show CDR1 as SGHTA and CDR2 as FQGNSA. The CDR3 loop spans 14 amino acids. The CDR3 loop is CASSLQGAPYEQYF. The CDR3 region has the DNA TGTGCCAGCAGCTTACAGGGGGCTCCCTACGAGCAGTACTTC.

The rearrangement uses TRBV25-1 and TRBJ1-2, with TRBD1 identical over 7 bases. The CDR3 spans 17 residues. The V gene end was trimmed by 0 bases and the J gene end by 0 bases; junction bases not matched to a gene: 7. Germline loops: CDR1 MGHDK, CDR2 SYGVNS. The DNA for the CDR3 is TGTGCCAGCAGTGAATATCTTTGGGACAGCCCTAACTATGGCTACACCTTC. Amino acid sequence: CASSEYLWDSPNYGYTF.

In this sample, this clone turned up a few times. The rearrangement joins TRBV5-4 to TRBJ1-4, with TRBD1 matching 7 bases. This CDR3 spans 15 amino acids. V lost 1 base to trimming and J lost 5 bases; unmatched junction nucleotides: 5. Germline CDR1 is SGHNT and CDR2 is YYREEE (reference sequence). Written as DNA, the CDR3 is TGTGCCAGCAGCTTGCCGGGACAGCCAAATGAAAAACTGTTTTTT. Its protein product is CASSLPGQPNEKLFF.

The count of this clone is one. The rearrangement joins TRBV2 to TRBJ2-7; 7 bases agree with TRBD2. The CDR3 is made up of 13 amino acids. The germline V gene encodes CDR1 SNHLY and CDR2 FYNNEI. Losses at the gene ends were 6 bases for V and 4 bases for J; bases not matched to a gene: 6. The CDR3 loop is CASSGGRGYEQYF. The CDR3 bases are TGTGCCAGCAGCGGCGGGAGAGGTTACGAGCAGTACTTC.

CDR3 loop: CASSRKRTALKITYGYTF. As DNA, the CDR3 is TGTGCCAGCAGCCGGAAGCGGACAGCCCTGAAAATTACTTATGGCTACACCTTC. The chain uses TRBV5-6 and TRBJ1-2; D is perhaps TRBD1 (6 bases). The germline gives CDR1 SGHDT, CDR2 YYEEEE. The V gene lost 4 bases and the J gene lost 5 bases, with 27 bases spanning the gap. CDR3 size: 18 residues.

V and J are TRBV19 and TRBJ1-2, with D perhaps matching TRBD1 (5 bases). Germline V gives CDR1 LNHDA, CDR2 SQIVND (reference sequence). This CDR3 spans 15 amino acids. Between the trimmed V and J ends, which lost 3 bases and 0 bases, there was a span of 11 bases. CDR3 sequence reads: CASSIPGGTNYGYTF. For the CDR3, the DNA is TGTGCCAGTAGTATCCCGGGGGGGACTAACTATGGCTACACCTTC.